The 31 T cell receptor beta chains listed next were all sequenced from one sample in a study of T cells in localized non-small cell lung cancer. Using immunoSEQ multiplex PCR, the repertoire was profiled, and TCRdb retains in-frame clones only, with some absent. The sample yields 15,000 to 25,000 clones, around 83% seen once. This specimen was peripheral blood, taken before any cancer treatment. The receptors were gathered from a man between 40 and 70 years old with stage I lung adenocarcinoma.

V gene TRBV6-1 combines with J gene TRBJ2-2; 10 positions match TRBD2. The CDR3 length is 18 residues. Germline V CDR1 and CDR2: MNHNS, SASEGT. The V gene end was trimmed by 1 base and the J gene end by 4 bases; junction bases not matched to a gene: 9. Here the CDR3 reads CASSEGGGLAASTGELFF. The CDR3 region has the DNA TGTGCCAGCAGTGAAGGCGGAGGACTAGCGGCCAGCACCGGGGAGCTGTTTTTT.

The chain's CDR3 is CASSLGTSGDSTGELFF. The CDR3 region has the DNA TGCGCCAGCAGCTTGGGGACTAGCGGGGATAGCACCGGGGAGCTGTTTTTT. The chain has TRBV5-1 and TRBJ2-2; 12 bases agree with TRBD2. Germline V gene lookup returns CDR1 SGHRS and CDR2 YFSETQ. The CDR3 runs to 17 residues. J lost 4 bases, V lost 0 bases, and 4 bases had no gene match. The complete variable domain, with remaining parts taken from reference TRBV5-1 and TRBJ2-2, reads KAGVTQTPRYLIKTRGQQVTLSCSPISGHRSVSWYQQTPGQGLQFLFEYFSETQRNKGNFPGRFSGRQFSNSRSEMNVSTLELGDSALYLCASSLGTSGDSTGELFFGEGSRLTVL.

The chain couples TRBV2 to TRBJ2-3; D remains ambiguous. V gave up 3 bases and J gave up 5 bases, with 6 bases separating them. Germline CDR1 is SNHLY and CDR2 is FYNNEI. The length of the CDR3 is 12 residues. This chain's CDR3 is CASSEALDTQYF. As DNA, the CDR3 is TGTGCCAGCAGTGAGGCTCTAGATACGCAGTATTTT.

The chain combines TRBV19 with TRBJ1-5; D perhaps matches TRBD1 (5 bases). Per the germline V gene, CDR1 is LNHDA and CDR2 is SQIVND (reference sequence). Trimming removed 5 bases at V and 3 bases at J, with 14 bases between. This CDR3 is 15 amino acids long. CDR3 residues: CASSGGVGNNQPQHF. CDR3 nucleotides: TGTGCCAGTAGTGGGGGGGTCGGGAACAATCAGCCCCAGCATTTT.

This clone was observed a single time. The rearrangement links TRBV27 to TRBJ1-2; TRBD1 agrees at 9 bases. The CDR3 contains 15 residues. From germline, CDR1 is MNHEY and CDR2 SMNVEV (reference sequence). Germline trimming cut 8 bases from V and 4 bases from J; bases unmatched to any gene: 11. The CDR3 nucleotides are TGTGCCAGCGGAACAATGGACAGGGGCTCCTATGGCTACACCTTC. Translating it yields CASGTMDRGSYGYTF.

In its sample, this clone was seen once. The V gene is TRBV7-9, the J gene TRBJ2-1; maybe TRBD1 (6 bases). Germline V gene sequence: CDR1 SEHNR, CDR2 FQNEAQ (reference sequence). The CDR3 spans 15 residues. V lost 5 bases and J lost 0, with 11 bases in between. Written as DNA, the CDR3 is TGTGCCAGCAGCCAACAGGGAGACTCCTACAATGAGCAGTTCTTC. Encoded protein: CASSQQGDSYNEQFF.

The V call is TRBV6-4, the J call TRBJ1-1; 8 nucleotides line up with TRBD1. Germline CDR1 MRHNA, CDR2 SNTAGT. The CDR3 totals 16 residues. With V trimmed by 5 bases and J by 4 bases, 12 bases remained unmatched. CDR3 residues: CASSPDGRTGGTEAFF. CDR3 bases: TGTGCCAGCAGTCCCGACGGCCGTACAGGGGGCACTGAAGCTTTCTTT.

V gene TRBV7-2 combines with J gene TRBJ2-7; D is unclear. V lost 3 bases, J lost 6 bases, and 9 bases lay in between. CDR3 length: 12 amino acids. CDR1 is SGHTA, CDR2 FQGNSA, per germline. CDR3 coding DNA: TGTGCCAGCAGCTTCTCCCCTTTCGAGCAGTACTTC. Protein: CASSFSPFEQYF.

The chain is built from TRBV29-1 and TRBJ1-5; a weak D match, TRBD1 (6 bases). V was clipped by 6 bases and J by 9 bases, with 18 bases between them. In germline, CDR1 is SQVTM, CDR2 ANQGSEA. This CDR3 is 13 amino acids long. The CDR3 is CSVSPTGSAPQHF. The CDR3 DNA follows: TGCAGCGTATCACCTACAGGGTCGGCGCCCCAGCATTTT.

The gene calls are TRBV9 and TRBJ1-5, with a tentative D call TRBD1 (5 bases). V lost 4 bases and J 4 bases, leaving 15 bases between the germline ends. This CDR3 is built from 15 residues. Germline loops: CDR1 SGDLS, CDR2 YYNGEE. The DNA of the CDR3 is TGTGCCAGCAGCACAGACCCCGGGGGAAATCAGCCCCAGCATTTT. Amino acid sequence: CASSTDPGGNQPQHF.

The V call is TRBV15, the J call TRBJ1-2, with D possibly matching TRBD1 (6 bases). Germline lookup yields CDR1 LNHNV and CDR2 YYDKDF (reference sequence). The CDR3 spans 13 residues. Trimming took off 3 bases at V and 8 bases at J, with 13 bases between the two ends. The DNA for the CDR3 is TGTGCCACCAGCAGTGGGGAGGGGGGCGGCTACACCTTC. Encoded protein: CATSSGEGGGYTF.

In this sample, this clone turned up once. This sequence joins TRBV5-1 and TRBJ2-7; maybe TRBD1 (6 bases). Germline V gene data show CDR1 as SGHRS and CDR2 as YFSETQ. This CDR3 comprises 14 residues. Trimming took 2 bases from V and 5 from J, leaving 14 bases between them. The CDR3 nucleotides are TGCGCCAGCAGCTTCTGGACAGTTTCCGACGAGCAGTACTTC. Amino acids: CASSFWTVSDEQYF. Supplemented by reference TRBV5-1 and TRBJ2-7, the full variable domain reads KAGVTQTPRYLIKTRGQQVTLSCSPISGHRSVSWYQQTPGQGLQFLFEYFSETQRNKGNFPGRFSGRQFSNSRSEMNVSTLELGDSALYLCASSFWTVSDEQYFGPGTRLTVT.

The chain employs TRBV12-1 and TRBJ2-3. TRBV12-1 is shown as a pseudogene. This CDR3 has 14 residues. The chain's CDR3 is CASSPGLETDTQYF. CDR3 DNA sequence: TGTGCCAGCAGCCCCGGGCTAGAGACAGATACGCAGTATTTT.

V gene TRBV10-3 combines with J gene TRBJ2-5, with 10 bases that match TRBD2. Germline CDR1 ENHRY, CDR2 SYGVKD. V gave up 4 bases and J gave up 3 bases; unmatched junction bases: 8. There are 16 residues in the CDR3. CDR3 sequence: CAISGQTSGLEETQYF. Written as DNA, the CDR3 is TGTGCCATCAGTGGCCAGACTAGCGGGCTCGAAGAGACCCAGTACTTC.

This clone was seen only a few times. This chain joins TRBV11-2 and TRBJ2-7; 7 bases fit TRBD2. This CDR3 region has 15 residues. Germline V lookup: CDR1 SGHAT, CDR2 FQNNGV. V was pared by 1 base and J by 6 bases, with 9 bases of the junction left unmatched. Written as DNA, the CDR3 is TGTGCCAGCAGCTTAGTGAGACTAGCAGGTCCCGAGCAGTACTTC. Translation gives CASSLVRLAGPEQYF.

The chain couples TRBV7-9 to TRBJ2-1; either TRBD1 or TRBD2 may fit D (5 bases each). V lost 3 bases and J 9 bases, leaving 12 bases between the germline ends. The CDR3 is made up of 13 amino acids. Germline CDR1 and CDR2: SEHNR and FQNEAQ (reference sequence). The CDR3 loop is CASSFGGVGEQFF. The CDR3 bases are TGTGCCAGCAGCTTTGGGGGAGTAGGTGAGCAGTTCTTC.

The chain links TRBV30 to TRBJ2-2; D not certain. CDR1 and CDR2 (germline): GTSNPN, SVGIG (reference sequence). The CDR3 totals 14 residues. Trimming pared 1 base from V and 5 bases from J, leaving 11 bases between. CDR3 coding DNA: TGTGCCTGGAGTGAAGTGGGAAGGACCGGGGAGCTGTTTTTT. Protein product: CAWSEVGRTGELFF.

The chain links TRBV5-1 to TRBJ2-1; 8 bases are shared with TRBD2. Germline V lookup: CDR1 SGHRS, CDR2 YFSETQ. CDR3 size: 18 residues. With V trimmed by 2 bases and J by 4 bases, 14 bases remained unmatched. Written as DNA, the CDR3 is TGCGCCAGCAGCTTTGGGGCGGGAGGCTCCTTTTTTTACAATGAGCAGTTCTTC. It is translated as CASSFGAGGSFFYNEQFF.

The gene calls are TRBV18 and TRBJ2-5; D unresolved. Trimming removed 3 bases from V and 5 bases from J, with 13 bases in between. Germline V gives CDR1 KGHSH, CDR2 LQKENI. The CDR3 extends over 14 amino acids. The CDR3, as DNA: TGTGCCAGCTCACCTTTGGTTGCTTTTGAGACCCAGTACTTC. Protein product: CASSPLVAFETQYF. The whole variable domain, filled in from reference TRBV18 and TRBJ2-5, reads NAGVMQNPRHLVRRRGQEARLRCSPMKGHSHVYWYRQLPEEGLKFMVYLQKENIIDESGMPKERFSAEFPKEGPSILRIQQVVRGDSAAYFCASSPLVAFETQYFGPGTRLLVL.

The chain couples TRBV6-5 to TRBJ2-7; D remains ambiguous. The V end was cut by 6 bases, the J end by 5 bases, with 11 bases between. The CDR3 has 12 amino acids. CDR1 and CDR2 (germline): MNHEY, SVGAGI. CDR3 nucleotide sequence: TGTGCCAGCAGCCGATTTGGCGACGAGCAGTACTTC. Protein: CASSRFGDEQYF.

Only one count was recorded for this clone. V gene TRBV7-2 combines with J gene TRBJ1-5; D unresolved. Trimming shortened V by 2 bases and J by 3 bases, and 8 bases separated the two germline ends. Looked up from germline, CDR1 is SGHTA and CDR2 is FQGNSA. This CDR3 comprises 14 residues. CDR3 nucleotides: TGTGCCAGCAGCTTACAGGTGAACAATCAGCCCCAGCATTTT. As protein: CASSLQVNNQPQHF.

The rearrangement links TRBV6-5 to TRBJ2-5; 9 bases are a match to TRBD1. V gave up 5 bases and J gave up 4 bases; unmatched junction bases: 8. This CDR3 has 15 amino acids. The germline V gene has CDR1 MNHEY and CDR2 SVGAGI. This CDR3 reads CASSRQDRGRETQYF. CDR3 sequence (DNA): TGTGCCAGCAGTAGACAGGACAGGGGTCGAGAGACCCAGTACTTC.

This chain uses TRBV11-2 with TRBJ2-5, with 7 bases identical to TRBD1. Germline CDR1 is SGHAT and CDR2 is FQNNGV. The CDR3 has 17 residues. V was clipped by 4 bases and J by 7 bases; unmatched bases: 18. The CDR3 is CASSSLRGQGIILTQYF. CDR3 DNA: TGTGCCAGCAGCTCTTTGAGGGGGCAGGGGATCATATTGACCCAGTACTTC.

This chain joins TRBV30 and TRBJ2-2; weak D call: TRBD1 (6 bases). Per germline, CDR1 GTSNPN and CDR2 SVGIG (reference sequence). The CDR3 sequence is 12 residues long. Trimming cost V 8 bases and J 6 bases, with 13 bases left between them. The CDR3 here is CAAYRVSGELFF. CDR3 coding DNA: TGTGCCGCCTACAGGGTCTCCGGGGAGCTGTTTTTT.

The CDR3, as DNA: TGTGCCAGCTCGGGCCCCTCCTACGAGCAGTACTTC. Translating it yields CASSGPSYEQYF. This sequence joins TRBV18 and TRBJ2-7, with D unclear. The V end lost 6 bases, the J end lost 0 bases, and 6 bases lay between the germline ends. Germline CDR1 reads KGHSH; CDR2 reads LQKENI. The CDR3 is made up of 12 amino acids.

This sequence joins TRBV6-1 and TRBJ1-1; D is uncertain. V was cut by 5 bases and J by 0 bases, with 13 bases left in between. The CDR3 has 15 residues. CDR1 MNHNS and CDR2 SASEGT come from the germline V gene. CDR3 protein: CASSPHTNMNTEAFF. The CDR3 DNA is TGTGCCAGCAGTCCTCATACAAACATGAACACTGAAGCTTTCTTT.

This rearrangement joins TRBV5-4 to TRBJ2-3; the D gene is possibly TRBD2 (6 bases). V was shortened by 2 bases and J by 3 bases, with 10 bases between the two germline ends. Germline-derived CDR1 and CDR2 are SGHNT and YYREEE (reference sequence). The CDR3 is 14 amino acids. The CDR3 loop reads CASSFHGGTDTQYF. The CDR3 DNA reads as TGTGCCAGCAGCTTCCACGGGGGAACAGATACGCAGTATTTT.

This clone is a singleton in its sample. The rearrangement links TRBV4-1 to TRBJ1-4, with D maybe TRBD1 (5 bases). There are 17 residues in the CDR3. Germline-derived CDR1 and CDR2 are MGHRA and YSYEKL. Trimming removed 3 bases from V and 6 bases from J, with 20 bases in between. Written as DNA, the CDR3 is TGCGCCAGCAGCCAGCCCCAAACCCTCGGCAGGGATGAAAAACTGTTTTTT. This gives the protein CASSQPQTLGRDEKLFF.

A few counts support this clone. Here the CDR3 DNA reads TGTGCCAGCAGCCCAGTTCCGGGACAGGGTACAGGGGAGCAGTTCTTC. Translation gives CASSPVPGQGTGEQFF. The gene calls are TRBV28 and TRBJ2-1; TRBD1 aligns across 9 bases. With 6 bases clipped from V and 10 bases from J, the junction kept 16 bases outside the gene matches. CDR3 length equals 16 residues. CDR1 is MDHEN and CDR2 is SYDVKM in the germline V gene.

The CDR3 protein is CASSSQKFYPSTDTQYF. CDR3 sequence (DNA): TGTGCCAGCAGTTCCCAGAAATTCTACCCTAGCACAGATACGCAGTATTTT. The V and J genes are TRBV28 and TRBJ2-3; D unclear. CDR3 length equals 17 residues. Deletions cut 4 bases from V and 0 bases from J, with 17 bases between. CDR1 and CDR2 from the germline V gene are MDHEN and SYDVKM.

The rearrangement links TRBV6-5 to TRBJ1-3; D call uncertain. Trimming stripped 0 bases from V and 5 bases from J, with 5 bases between. The V gene's germline CDR1 is MNHEY and CDR2 SVGAGI. CDR3 size: 13 residues. The CDR3: CASSYSSRNTIYF. CDR3 coding DNA: TGTGCCAGCAGTTACTCGAGTAGAAACACCATATATTTT.